This is a list of T cell receptor beta chains from one sample in a study of cytomegalovirus exposure and HLA in healthy donors. Assay used: immunoSEQ multiplex PCR; TCRdb lists only in-frame clones, some missing. The sample includes approximately 210,000 clones, 70% to 90% seen only once; the top ten take just under 3%. Sequenced material: PBMCs. These receptors were taken from a woman under 30 in good health and CMV-seronegative. The CDR3 runs from the conserved cysteine through the conserved F or W. Fields, in order: clone size, D gene, CDR3 length, J gene, V gene, CDR3 protein, CDR3 DNA. D genes are given only for firm matches. Rows give clone size only sometimes, using once, few, many, or a class for an expanded clone.

-	TRBD1	13	TRBJ1-1	TRBV7-9	CASSPWTGSEAFF	TGTGCCAGCAGCCCATGGACAGGGTCTGAAGCTTTCTTT
once	-	15	TRBJ1-1	TRBV7-6	CASSLTLGMNTEAFF	TGTGCCAGCAGCTTAACCCTCGGGATGAACACTGAAGCTTTCTTT
-	TRBD2	15	TRBJ2-3	TRBV5-6	CASSLPRGDTDTQYF	TGTGCCAGCAGCTTGCCGCGGGGGGATACAGATACGCAGTATTTT
-	TRBD2	15	TRBJ2-7	TRBV6-5	CASSYSLPTSAEQYF	TGTGCCAGCAGTTACTCCTTACCGACTAGCGCCGAGCAGTACTTC
-	TRBD1	19	TRBJ1-4	TRBV13	CASSRSIRTGDATNEKLFF	TGTGCCAGCAGCCGATCAATTCGGACAGGGGATGCAACTAATGAAAAACTGTTTTTT
-	-	13	TRBJ2-7	TRBV18	CASSPLPEFEQYF	TGTGCCAGCTCACCTCTCCCGGAGTTCGAGCAGTACTTC
-	-	14	TRBJ1-1	TRBV15	CATSSWQGSSEAFF	TGTGCCACCAGCAGTTGGCAGGGCTCTTCTGAAGCTTTCTTT
-	-	16	TRBJ2-5	TRBV4-1	CASSQVGGGLQETQYF	TGCGCCAGCAGCCAAGTAGGGGGGGGGCTCCAAGAGACCCAGTACTTC
once	-	15	TRBJ2-6	TRBV9	CASSVPSSGANVLTF	TGTGCCAGCAGCGTACCGAGCTCTGGGGCCAACGTCCTGACTTTC
-	-	15	TRBJ2-5	TRBV27	CASGRGWRGLSDQYF	TGTGCCAGCGGCCGGGGATGGAGGGGGCTTAGCGACCAGTACTTC
-	-	13	TRBJ2-7	TRBV6-1	CASSSSVLYEQYF	TGTGCCAGCAGTTCTAGCGTCCTCTACGAGCAGTACTTC
-	TRBD1	15	TRBJ2-5	TRBV6-1	CASSALAGGGETQYF	TGTGCCAGCAGTGCGTTGGCAGGGGGTGGGGAGACCCAGTACTTC
-	TRBD1	14	TRBJ2-5	TRBV6-1	CASRRQGAWETQYF	TGTGCCAGCAGGAGACAGGGGGCTTGGGAGACCCAGTACTTC
once	-	15	TRBJ2-4	TRBV6-5	CASSYSKRSKNIQYF	TGTGCCAGCAGTTACAGTAAGAGGTCCAAAAACATTCAGTACTTC
-	-	16	TRBJ2-3	TRBV27	CASSRFGGSVTDTQYF	TGTGCCAGCAGTCGGTTCGGAGGGAGTGTCACAGATACGCAGTATTTT
-	-	15	TRBJ2-7	TRBV5-1	CASSLGTVALYEQYF	TGCGCCAGCAGCTTGGGGACAGTAGCTCTCTACGAGCAGTACTTC
-	-	14	TRBJ2-7	TRBV5-1	CASSFSGIDPSQYF	TGCGCCAGCAGCTTCTCAGGGATAGACCCCAGCCAGTACTTC
-	-	13	TRBJ1-1	TRBV4-2	CASSFVGDTEAFF	TGTGCCAGCAGTTTCGTCGGGGACACTGAAGCTTTCTTT
-	-	12	TRBJ2-7	TRBV5-1	CASSLGQRQQYF	TGCGCCAGCAGCTTGGGACAGCGTCAGCAGTACTTC
-	-	14	TRBJ2-4	TRBV10-3	CAISEQAPPNIQYF	TGTGCCATCAGTGAGCAGGCTCCACCGAACATTCAGTACTTC
few	TRBD2	15	TRBJ2-7	TRBV15	CATSRVSGSFYEQYF	TGTGCCACCAGCAGAGTTAGCGGGAGTTTTTACGAGCAGTACTTC
few	TRBD2	18	TRBJ2-3	TRBV9	CASSRGLAGPRSTDTQYF	TGTGCCAGCAGCAGAGGACTAGCGGGACCCAGGAGCACAGATACGCAGTATTTT
once	-	14	TRBJ2-5	TRBV30	CAWAAGPWGETQYF	TGTGCCTGGGCCGCGGGACCCTGGGGGGAGACCCAGTACTTC
-	TRBD1	13	TRBJ2-7	TRBV5-4	CASSLGDRSEQYF	TGTGCCAGCAGCTTGGGGGACAGGTCCGAGCAGTACTTC
-	TRBD2	16	TRBJ2-3	TRBV9	CASSARLAGPTDTQYF	TGTGCCAGCAGCGCCCGACTAGCGGGACCCACAGATACGCAGTATTTT
-	TRBD2	14	TRBJ2-1	TRBV2	CASTTQRGYNEQFF	TGTGCCAGCACGACCCAGCGGGGGTACAATGAGCAGTTCTTC
once	TRBD2	14	TRBJ2-1	TRBV6-6	CASSTSGSYNEQFF	TGTGCCAGCAGTACTAGCGGATCCTACAATGAGCAGTTCTTC
once	-	12	TRBJ2-3	TRBV28	CASRPGTYTQYF	TGTGCCAGCAGGCCCGGTACCTATACGCAGTATTTT
-	TRBD1	15	TRBJ1-2	TRBV27	CASRPFRGRRDGYTF	TGTGCCAGCAGACCTTTCAGGGGGCGCCGGGATGGCTACACCTTC
few	TRBD1	12	TRBJ1-2	TRBV29-1	CSVEEQGYGYTF	TGCAGCGTTGAAGAACAGGGGTATGGCTACACCTTC
-	TRBD1	13	TRBJ2-7	TRBV27	CASRLTGLYEQYF	TGTGCCAGCAGACTGACAGGGCTCTACGAGCAGTACTTC
-	TRBD1	15	TRBJ1-2	TRBV9	CASSAPGQGSYGYTF	TGTGCCAGCAGCGCGCCGGGACAGGGGTCGTATGGCTACACCTTC
-	-	15	TRBJ2-7	TRBV5-1	CASSPEDRLTYEQYF	TGCGCCAGCAGCCCGGAGGACAGACTTACCTACGAGCAGTACTTC
-	-	15	TRBJ2-5	TRBV7-9	CASSLEGTGLETQYF	TGTGCCAGCAGCCTAGAGGGAACAGGGTTAGAGACCCAGTACTTC
-	TRBD2	15	TRBJ2-3	TRBV27	CASSRGLAGRDTQYF	TGTGCCAGCAGTAGGGGACTAGCGGGACGAGATACGCAGTATTTT
-	-	16	TRBJ2-7	TRBV7-3	CASSSKLSGVGGEQYF	TGTGCCAGCAGCTCAAAGCTGAGTGGCGTCGGGGGCGAGCAGTACTTC
once	-	12	TRBJ2-5	TRBV15	CATSGIIGTAYF	TGTGCCACCAGCGGAATAATAGGGACTGCTTACTTC
-	TRBD1	16	TRBJ2-3	TRBV19	CASSVTGTVITDTQYF	TGTGCCAGTAGTGTCACCGGGACAGTCATCACAGATACGCAGTATTTT
-	TRBD2	17	TRBJ2-1	TRBV11-2	CASSLGTSGSSLGEQFF	TGTGCCAGCAGCTTAGGGACTAGCGGGAGTTCGTTAGGTGAGCAGTTCTTC
-	TRBD2	18	TRBJ2-1	TRBV29-1	CSVEALTSGISSYNEQFF	TGCAGCGTTGAAGCCCTGACTAGCGGGATTAGCTCCTACAATGAGCAGTTCTTC
-	-	15	TRBJ2-5	TRBV18	CASSLLGRRQETQYF	TGTGCCAGCTCACTCCTAGGGAGAAGGCAAGAGACCCAGTACTTC
-	TRBD2	12	TRBJ2-1	TRBV6-5	CASSGGYNEQFF	TGTGCCAGCTCGGGAGGTTACAATGAGCAGTTCTTC